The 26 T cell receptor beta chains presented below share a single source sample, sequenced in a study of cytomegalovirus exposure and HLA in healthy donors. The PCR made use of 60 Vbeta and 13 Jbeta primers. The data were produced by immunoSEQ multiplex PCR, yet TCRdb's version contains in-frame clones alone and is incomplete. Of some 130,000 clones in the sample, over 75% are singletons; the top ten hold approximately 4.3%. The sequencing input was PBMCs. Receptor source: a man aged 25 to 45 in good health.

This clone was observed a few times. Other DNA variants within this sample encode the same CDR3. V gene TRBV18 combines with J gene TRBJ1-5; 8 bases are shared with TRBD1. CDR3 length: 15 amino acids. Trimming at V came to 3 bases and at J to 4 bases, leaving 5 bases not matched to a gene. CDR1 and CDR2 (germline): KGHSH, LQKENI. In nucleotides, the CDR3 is TGTGCCAGCTCACCGACAGGGGTGGGAAATCAGCCCCAGCATTTT. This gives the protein CASSPTGVGNQPQHF.

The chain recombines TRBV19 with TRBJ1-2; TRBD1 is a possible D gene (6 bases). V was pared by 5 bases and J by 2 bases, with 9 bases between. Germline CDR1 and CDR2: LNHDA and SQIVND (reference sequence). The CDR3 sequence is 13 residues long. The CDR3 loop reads CASSAQGNYGYTF. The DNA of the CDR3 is TGTGCCAGTAGTGCGCAGGGGAACTATGGCTACACCTTC.

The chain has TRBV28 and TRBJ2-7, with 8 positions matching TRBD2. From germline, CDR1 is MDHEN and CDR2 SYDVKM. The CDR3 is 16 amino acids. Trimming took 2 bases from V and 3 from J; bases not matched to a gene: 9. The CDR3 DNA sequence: TGTGCCAGCAGTTTACGGGGGGGCCCCCTTAGCTACGAGCAGTACTTC. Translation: CASSLRGGPLSYEQYF.

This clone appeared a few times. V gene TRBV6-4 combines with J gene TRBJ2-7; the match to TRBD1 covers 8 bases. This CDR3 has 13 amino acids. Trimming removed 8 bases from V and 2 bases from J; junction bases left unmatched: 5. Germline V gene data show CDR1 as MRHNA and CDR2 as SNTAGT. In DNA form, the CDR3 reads TGTGCCAGCCAGACAGGGGAAACCTACGAGCAGTACTTC. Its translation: CASQTGETYEQYF.

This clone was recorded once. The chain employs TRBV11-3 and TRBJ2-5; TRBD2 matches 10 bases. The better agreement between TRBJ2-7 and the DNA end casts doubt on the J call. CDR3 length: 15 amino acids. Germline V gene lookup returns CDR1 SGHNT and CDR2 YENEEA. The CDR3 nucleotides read TGTGCCAGCAGCCATGGGCTAGCGGGGGCCTACGAGCAGTACTTC. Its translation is CASSHGLAGAYEQYF.

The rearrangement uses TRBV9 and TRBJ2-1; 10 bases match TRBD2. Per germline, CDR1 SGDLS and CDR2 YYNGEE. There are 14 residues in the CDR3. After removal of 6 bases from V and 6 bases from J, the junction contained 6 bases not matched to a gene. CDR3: CASNLAGVGNEQFF. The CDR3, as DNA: TGTGCCAGCAACCTAGCGGGGGTCGGCAATGAGCAGTTCTTC.

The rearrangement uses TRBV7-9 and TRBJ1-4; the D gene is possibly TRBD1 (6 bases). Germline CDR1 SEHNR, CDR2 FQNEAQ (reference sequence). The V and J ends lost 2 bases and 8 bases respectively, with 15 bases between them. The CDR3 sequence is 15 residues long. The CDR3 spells CASSLNLGAGEKLFF. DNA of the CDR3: TGTGCCAGCAGCTTAAATCTGGGGGCAGGGGAAAAACTGTTTTTT.

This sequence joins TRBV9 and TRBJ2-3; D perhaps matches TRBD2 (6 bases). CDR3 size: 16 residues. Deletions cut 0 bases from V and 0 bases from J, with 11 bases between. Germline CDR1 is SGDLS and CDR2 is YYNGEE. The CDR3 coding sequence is TGTGCCAGCAGCGTAGACTTAGCGGTGAGCACAGATACGCAGTATTTT. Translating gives CASSVDLAVSTDTQYF.

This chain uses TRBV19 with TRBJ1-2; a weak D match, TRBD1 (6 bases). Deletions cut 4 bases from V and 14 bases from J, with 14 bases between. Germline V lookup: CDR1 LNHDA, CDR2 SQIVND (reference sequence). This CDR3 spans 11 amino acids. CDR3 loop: CASSSGLGATF. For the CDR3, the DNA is TGTGCCAGTAGTAGTGGTCTGGGGGCTACCTTC.

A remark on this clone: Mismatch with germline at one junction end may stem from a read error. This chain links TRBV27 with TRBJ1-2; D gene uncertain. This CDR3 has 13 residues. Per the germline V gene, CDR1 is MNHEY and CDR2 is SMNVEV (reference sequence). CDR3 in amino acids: CASSEGPNYSYTF. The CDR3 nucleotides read TGTGCCAGCAGCGAGGGCCCGAACTATAGCTACACCTTC.

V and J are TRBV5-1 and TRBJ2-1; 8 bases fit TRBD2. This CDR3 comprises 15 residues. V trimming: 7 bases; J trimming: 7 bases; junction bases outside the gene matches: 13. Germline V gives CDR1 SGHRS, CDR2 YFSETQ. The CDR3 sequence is CASFAGGGSVNEQFF. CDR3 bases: TGCGCCAGCTTTGCGGGGGGAGGGTCGGTGAATGAGCAGTTCTTC.

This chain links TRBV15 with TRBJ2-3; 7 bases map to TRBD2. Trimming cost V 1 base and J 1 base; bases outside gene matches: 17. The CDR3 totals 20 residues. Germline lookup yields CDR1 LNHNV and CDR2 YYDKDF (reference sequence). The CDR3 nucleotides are TGTGCCACCAGCAGAGCGGGAGGCGGGAGCGTGGGTGAGGGCACAGATACGCAGTATTTT. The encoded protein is CATSRAGGGSVGEGTDTQYF. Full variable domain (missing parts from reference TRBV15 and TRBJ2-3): DAMVIQNPRYQVTQFGKPVTLSCSQTLNHNVMYWYQQKSSQAPKLLFHYYDKDFNNEADTPDNFQSRRPNTSFCFLDIRSPGLGDTAMYLCATSRAGGGSVGEGTDTQYFGPGTRLTVL.

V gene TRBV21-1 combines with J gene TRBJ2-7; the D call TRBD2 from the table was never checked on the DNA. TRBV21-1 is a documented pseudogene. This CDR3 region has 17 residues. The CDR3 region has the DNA TGTGCCAATGGGACTAGCGGGAGTCGGGCTTTGGGCTACGAGCAGTACTTC. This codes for CANGTSGSRALGYEQYF.

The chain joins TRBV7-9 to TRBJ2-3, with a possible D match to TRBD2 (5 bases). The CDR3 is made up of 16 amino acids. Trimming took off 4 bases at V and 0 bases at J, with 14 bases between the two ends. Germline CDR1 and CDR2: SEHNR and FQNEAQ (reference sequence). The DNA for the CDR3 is TGTGCCAGCAGCTCCCCGGTGAGCGGCAGCACAGATACGCAGTATTTT. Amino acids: CASSSPVSGSTDTQYF.

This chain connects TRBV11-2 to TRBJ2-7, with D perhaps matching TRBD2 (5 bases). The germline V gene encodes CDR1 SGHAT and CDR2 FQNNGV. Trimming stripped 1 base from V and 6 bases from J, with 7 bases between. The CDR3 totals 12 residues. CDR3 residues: CASSLGTPEQYF. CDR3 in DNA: TGTGCCAGCAGCTTAGGGACTCCCGAGCAGTACTTC.

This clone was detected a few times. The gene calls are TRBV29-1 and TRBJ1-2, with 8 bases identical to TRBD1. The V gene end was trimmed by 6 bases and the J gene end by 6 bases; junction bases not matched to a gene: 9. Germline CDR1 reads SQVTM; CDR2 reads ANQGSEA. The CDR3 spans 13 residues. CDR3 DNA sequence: TGCAGCGTGGGCCAGGGGGCGGGGGATGGCTACACCTTC. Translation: CSVGQGAGDGYTF.

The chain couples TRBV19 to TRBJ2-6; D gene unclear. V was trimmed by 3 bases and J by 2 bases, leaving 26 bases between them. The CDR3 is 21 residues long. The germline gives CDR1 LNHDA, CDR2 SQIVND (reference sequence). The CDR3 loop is CASSIVRLTVSFTAGANVLTF. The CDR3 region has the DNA TGTGCCAGTAGTATTGTTCGTCTCACAGTTTCATTCACAGCTGGGGCCAACGTCCTGACTTTC.

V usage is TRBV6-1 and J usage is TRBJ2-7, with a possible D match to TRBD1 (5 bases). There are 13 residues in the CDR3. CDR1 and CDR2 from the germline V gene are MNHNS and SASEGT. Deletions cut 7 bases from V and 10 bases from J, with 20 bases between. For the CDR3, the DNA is TGTGCCAGCATCATGCTGGCAGGGAAGAAACAGTACTTC. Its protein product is CASIMLAGKKQYF.

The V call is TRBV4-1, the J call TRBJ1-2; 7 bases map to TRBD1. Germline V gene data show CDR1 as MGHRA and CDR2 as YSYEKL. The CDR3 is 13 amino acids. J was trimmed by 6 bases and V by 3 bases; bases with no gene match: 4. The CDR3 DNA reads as TGCGCCAGCAGCCAGAGGACAGGCGATGGCTACACCTTC. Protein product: CASSQRTGDGYTF.

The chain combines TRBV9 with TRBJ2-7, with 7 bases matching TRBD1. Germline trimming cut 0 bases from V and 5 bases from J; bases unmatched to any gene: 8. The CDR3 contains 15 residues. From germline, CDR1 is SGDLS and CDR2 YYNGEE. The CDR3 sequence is CASSVGGTVGDEQYF. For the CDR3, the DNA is TGTGCCAGCAGCGTAGGGGGGACAGTCGGCGACGAGCAGTACTTC.

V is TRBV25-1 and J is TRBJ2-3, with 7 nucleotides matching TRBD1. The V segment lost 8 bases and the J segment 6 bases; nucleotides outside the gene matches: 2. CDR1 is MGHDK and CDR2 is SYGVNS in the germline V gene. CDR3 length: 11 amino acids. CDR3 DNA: TGTGCCAGCGAGACAGGGGATACGCAGTATTTT. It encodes CASETGDTQYF.

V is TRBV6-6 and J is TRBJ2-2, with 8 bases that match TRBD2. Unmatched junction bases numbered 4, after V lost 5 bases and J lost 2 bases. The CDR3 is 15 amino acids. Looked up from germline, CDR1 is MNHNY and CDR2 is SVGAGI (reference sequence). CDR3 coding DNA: TGTGCCAGCAGTCGGCGGGAGGCAAACACCGGGGAGCTGTTTTTT. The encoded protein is CASSRREANTGELFF.

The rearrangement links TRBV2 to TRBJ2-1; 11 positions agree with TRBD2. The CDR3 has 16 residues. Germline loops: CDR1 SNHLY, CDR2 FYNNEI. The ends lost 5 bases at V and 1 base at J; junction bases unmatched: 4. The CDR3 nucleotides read TGTGCCAGCAGTAAAGGGACTAGCGGTTCCTACAATGAGCAGTTCTTC. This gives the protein CASSKGTSGSYNEQFF.

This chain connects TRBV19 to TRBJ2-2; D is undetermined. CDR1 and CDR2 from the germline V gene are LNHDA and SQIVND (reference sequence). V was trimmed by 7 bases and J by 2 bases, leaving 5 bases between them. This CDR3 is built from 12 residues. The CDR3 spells CASNLNTGELFF. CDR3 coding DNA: TGTGCCAGTAATTTAAACACCGGGGAGCTGTTTTTT.

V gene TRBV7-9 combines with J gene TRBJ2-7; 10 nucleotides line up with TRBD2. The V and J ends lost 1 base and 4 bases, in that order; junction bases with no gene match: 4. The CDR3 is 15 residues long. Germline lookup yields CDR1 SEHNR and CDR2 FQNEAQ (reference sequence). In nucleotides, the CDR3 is TGTGCCAGCAGCTTAGGGGCTAGCGGGAGTTACGAGCAGTACTTC. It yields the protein CASSLGASGSYEQYF. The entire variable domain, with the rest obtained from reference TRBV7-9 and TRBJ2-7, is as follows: DTGVSQNPRHKITKRGQNVTFRCDPISEHNRLYWYRQTLGQGPEFLTYFQNEAQLEKSRLLSDRFSAERPKGSFSTLEIQRTEQGDSAMYLCASSLGASGSYEQYFGPGTRLTVT.

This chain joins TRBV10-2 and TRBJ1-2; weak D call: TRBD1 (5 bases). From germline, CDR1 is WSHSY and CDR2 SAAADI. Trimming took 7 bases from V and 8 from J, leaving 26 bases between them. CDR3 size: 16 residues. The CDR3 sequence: CASNPTWGSHVGGYTF. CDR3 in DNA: TGCGCCAGCAACCCAACCTGGGGCAGCCACGTGGGCGGCTACACCTTC.